The sequence of this T cell receptor (beta chain) was determined in a study of blood T cell repertoires in COVID-19. Study at large: The samples span acute and convalescent COVID-19 from the United States, Italy and Spain. T cells, B-cell-depleted T cells, or PBMCs provided the cDNA or gDNA that served as material.

The CDR3 has 13 residues. Trimming took 3 bases from V and 7 from J, leaving 9 bases between them. Germline V gives CDR1 SGHVS, CDR2 FQNEAQ. This clone was seen ten or more times. Per the study methods: By means of reference gene primer amplification, nucleated cell counts were estimated. Profiling relied on immunoSEQ multiplex PCR, and the TCRdb table lists in-frame clones only, not all of them. V and J calls and clone size come straight from that table; D and trimming were deduced from the DNA. The sample yields hundreds of thousands of clones, approximately 82% seen once. V gene TRBV7-8 combines with J gene TRBJ1-4; a weak D match, TRBD1 (5 bases). Sequenced material: peripheral blood. This TCR was recovered from a woman older than 75 with acute or convalescent COVID-19. CDR3 nucleotides: TGTGCCAGCAGCTTTTTTCAGGGTGAAAAACTGTTTTTT. Translating it yields CASSFFQGEKLFF. Full variable domain (missing parts from reference TRBV7-8 and TRBJ1-4): GAGVSQSPRYKVAKRGQDVALRCDPISGHVSLFWYQQALGQGPEFLTYFQNEAQLDKSGLPSDRFFAERPEGSVSTLKIQRTQQEDSAVYLCASSFFQGEKLFFGSGTQLSVL.